The clone carrying this TCR beta chain was seen only a few times. Sorted out of PBMCs were CD4+ T cells and CD8+ T cells. This sample was taken from a study of CD8+ T cells in alopecia areata. The sequencing template was cDNA reverse transcribed from extracted RNA. Sequencing used immunoSEQ multiplex PCR; TCRdb keeps in-frame clones, though not all of them. This table has 110,000 or so clones, roughly 69% appearing once. The germline V gene encodes CDR1 GTSNPN and CDR2 SVGIG (reference sequence). The CDR3 sequence is 16 residues long. Trimming shortened V by 4 bases and J by 7 bases, and 20 bases separated the two germline ends.

The origin of this receptor is a human donor in good health. The rearrangement joins TRBV30 to TRBJ1-6; D uncertain. The sequencing sample was made of CD4+ T cells sorted from blood. This CDR3 is CAWMRWAPPFNSPLHF. Written as DNA, the CDR3 is TGTGCCTGGATGAGGTGGGCCCCACCGTTCAATTCACCCCTCCACTTT.